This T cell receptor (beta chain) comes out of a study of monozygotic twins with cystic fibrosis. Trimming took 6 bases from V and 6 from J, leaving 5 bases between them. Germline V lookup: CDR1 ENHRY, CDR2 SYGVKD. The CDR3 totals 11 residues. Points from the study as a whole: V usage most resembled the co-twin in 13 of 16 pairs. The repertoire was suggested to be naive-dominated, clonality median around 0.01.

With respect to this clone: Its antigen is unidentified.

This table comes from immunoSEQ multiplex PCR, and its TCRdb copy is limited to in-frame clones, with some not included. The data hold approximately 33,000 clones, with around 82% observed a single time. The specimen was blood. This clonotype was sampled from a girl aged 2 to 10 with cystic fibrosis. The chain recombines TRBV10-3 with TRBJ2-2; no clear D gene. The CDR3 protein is CAIRGSGELFF. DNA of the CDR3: TGTGCCATCAGGGGCTCCGGGGAGCTGTTTTTT.